Listed here are 20 T cell receptor beta chains from one sample, sequenced in a study of blood T cell repertoires in COVID-19. Libraries were prepared by immunoSEQ multiplex PCR; TCRdb keeps only in-frame clonotypes and omits some of them. The table lists 40,000 to 55,000 clones, 83% of them singletons. Specimen: peripheral blood. The receptors were sampled from a middle-aged man with acute or convalescent COVID-19.

This chain connects TRBV30 to TRBJ2-2, with 7 bases that match TRBD1. Per the germline V gene, CDR1 is GTSNPN and CDR2 is SVGIG (reference sequence). The CDR3 totals 17 residues. Germline trimming cut 2 bases from V and 7 bases from J; bases unmatched to any gene: 16. As DNA, the CDR3 is TGTGCCTGGAGTTTCGGGTTAGGGGACAGTGGATACGGGGAGCTGTTTTTT. Amino acids: CAWSFGLGDSGYGELFF.

The gene calls are TRBV10-1 and TRBJ2-3; D gene ambiguous. CDR1 and CDR2 from the germline V gene are WNHNN and SYGVQD (reference sequence). Trimming cost V 4 bases and J 6 bases, with 14 bases left between them. The CDR3 runs to 14 residues. CDR3 region: CASSGPGSADTQYF. The CDR3 DNA sequence: TGCGCCAGCAGTGGGCCCGGGTCCGCGGATACGCAGTATTTT.

The V call is TRBV4-1, the J call TRBJ2-1; D not resolved. V was shortened by 1 base and J by 4 bases, with 8 bases between the two germline ends. This CDR3 comprises 14 residues. In germline, CDR1 is MGHRA, CDR2 YSYEKL. The CDR3 DNA is TGCGCCAGCAGCCAAGCCACACAGTACAATGAGCAGTTCTTC. Its translation is CASSQATQYNEQFF.

This chain uses TRBV2 with TRBJ2-7, with D maybe TRBD2 (5 bases). The CDR3 covers 14 residues. The germline V gene encodes CDR1 SNHLY and CDR2 FYNNEI. V lost 6 bases to trimming and J lost 0 bases, with 12 bases between them. The CDR3 here is CASRNLANSYEQYF. The CDR3 DNA sequence: TGTGCCAGCAGGAACTTAGCGAACTCCTACGAGCAGTACTTC.

CDR3 in amino acids: CSAPRNTEAFF. The CDR3, as DNA: TGCAGTGCTCCGAGGAACACTGAAGCTTTCTTT. The chain recombines TRBV20-1 with TRBJ1-1, with D unclear. The ends were cut back, 5 bases at V and 1 base at J, with 5 bases in the middle. In germline, CDR1 is DFQATT, CDR2 SNEGSKA (reference sequence). CDR3 size: 11 residues.

The chain couples TRBV24-1 to TRBJ2-3; tentatively, D is TRBD2 (5 bases). The CDR3 has 16 residues. The ends were cut back, 0 bases at V and 0 bases at J, with 9 bases in the middle. Germline-derived CDR1 and CDR2 are KGHDR and SFDVKD. CDR3 in amino acids: CATSDLGSASTDTQYF. The CDR3 DNA is TGTGCCACCAGTGATTTGGGTAGCGCTAGCACAGATACGCAGTATTTT.

The V call is TRBV30, the J call TRBJ2-7, with D perhaps TRBD1 (7 bases). The germline V and J ends were trimmed by 4 bases and 2 bases, with 12 bases remaining between them. The CDR3 covers 13 residues. Per the germline V gene, CDR1 is GTSNPN and CDR2 is SVGIG (reference sequence). As DNA, the CDR3 is TGTGCCTGGATGCGGGACAGACCCTACGAGCAGTACTTC. It specifies CAWMRDRPYEQYF.

The chain combines TRBV14 with TRBJ1-1, with 7 nucleotides matching TRBD1. Germline trimming cut 0 bases from V and 0 bases from J; bases unmatched to any gene: 4. Germline assignment: CDR1 SGHDN and CDR2 FVKESK. This CDR3 has 16 residues. The CDR3, as DNA: TGTGCCAGCAGCCAAGAGAGGGGGCGCCTGAACACTGAAGCTTTCTTT. Amino acids: CASSQERGRLNTEAFF.

The gene calls are TRBV30 and TRBJ2-7; no clear D gene. Germline V gene sequence: CDR1 GTSNPN, CDR2 SVGIG (reference sequence). CDR3 length equals 13 residues. The V end lost 0 bases, the J end lost 5 bases, and 11 bases lay between the germline ends. The CDR3 here is CAWSVPYGHEQYF. The CDR3, as DNA: TGTGCCTGGAGTGTACCTTACGGTCACGAGCAGTACTTC.

The rearrangement joins TRBV30 to TRBJ2-2, with D possibly matching TRBD1 (5 bases). Trimming cost V 2 bases and J 3 bases, with 16 bases left between them. This CDR3 has 16 amino acids. Germline CDR1 reads GTSNPN; CDR2 reads SVGIG (reference sequence). The CDR3 DNA sequence: TGTGCCTGGAGTAGCAGGGAAAGGTGGTACACCGGGGAGCTGTTTTTT. Its translation is CAWSSRERWYTGELFF. The whole variable domain, filled in from reference TRBV30 and TRBJ2-2, reads SQTIHQWPATLVQPVGSPLSLECTVEGTSNPNLYWYRQAAGRGLQLLFYSVGIGQISSEVPQNLSASRPQDRQFILSSKKLLLSDSGFYLCAWSSRERWYTGELFFGEGSRLTVL.

The genes are TRBV14 and TRBJ1-2; 8 bases line up with TRBD1. Per the germline V gene, CDR1 is SGHDN and CDR2 is FVKESK. This CDR3 is built from 14 residues. J gave up 5 bases and V 0 bases, and 2 bases lay outside the gene matches. CDR3 region: CASSQDRQGYGYTF. The CDR3 region has the DNA TGTGCCAGCAGCCAAGACCGACAGGGGTATGGCTACACCTTC.

This clone was seen only once. CDR3 protein: CASSLLGADSPLHF. DNA for the CDR3: TGCGCCAGCAGCTTGTTGGGGGCGGATTCACCCCTCCACTTT. This chain uses TRBV5-1 with TRBJ1-6, with TRBD1 as a possible D gene (6 bases). This CDR3 comprises 14 residues. Germline CDR1 SGHRS, CDR2 YFSETQ. The V end was cut by 1 base, the J end by 8 bases, with 10 bases between. The entire variable domain, with the rest obtained from reference TRBV5-1 and TRBJ1-6, is as follows: KAGVTQTPRYLIKTRGQQVTLSCSPISGHRSVSWYQQTPGQGLQFLFEYFSETQRNKGNFPGRFSGRQFSNSRSEMNVSTLELGDSALYLCASSLLGADSPLHFGNGTRLTVT.

In regard to this clone: Sequence at one end of the junction differs from germline and may be a read error. The chain links TRBV27 to TRBJ2-4; TRBD1 agrees at 7 bases. Germline assignment: CDR1 MNHEY and CDR2 SMNVEV (reference sequence). The CDR3 is made up of 14 amino acids. This CDR3 is CAGRQGVDKNIQYF. The CDR3 DNA follows: TGTGCCGGCAGACAGGGAGTGGACAAAAACATTCAGTACTTC.

This clone was found once. The chain carries TRBV7-8 and TRBJ1-1, with D possibly TRBD1 on 6 matching bases. This CDR3 is built from 14 residues. The ends were cut back, 3 bases at V and 2 bases at J, with 10 bases in the middle. In germline, CDR1 is SGHVS, CDR2 FQNEAQ. CDR3 sequence reads: CASSFGTLNTEAFF. DNA of the CDR3: TGTGCCAGCAGCTTCGGGACACTCAACACTGAAGCTTTCTTT.

The V gene is TRBV7-9, the J gene TRBJ1-1; D unclear. Germline V gene sequence: CDR1 SEHNR, CDR2 FQNEAQ (reference sequence). CDR3 length: 14 amino acids. Trimming took 2 bases from V and 4 from J, leaving 11 bases between them. This CDR3 is CASSLYSAATEAFF. The CDR3 DNA is TGTGCCAGCAGCTTATACTCAGCGGCCACTGAAGCTTTCTTT.

This clone was detected once. This chain links TRBV11-2 with TRBJ1-2; 7 positions match TRBD1. Looked up from germline, CDR1 is SGHAT and CDR2 is FQNNGV. V lost 4 bases and J lost 8; bases outside the gene matches: 10. This CDR3 has 14 residues. CDR3 protein: CASSSLRQGGGYTF. CDR3 in DNA: TGTGCCAGCAGCTCCCTAAGACAGGGAGGCGGCTACACCTTC.

The chain employs TRBV2 and TRBJ2-2, with D possibly TRBD2 on 5 matching bases. The germline V gene has CDR1 SNHLY and CDR2 FYNNEI. V was clipped by 6 bases and J by 1 base, with 12 bases between them. This CDR3 is built from 15 residues. The CDR3 DNA follows: TGTGCCAGCAGGACACGCGGAGGGAACACCGGGGAGCTGTTTTTT. This sequence encodes CASRTRGGNTGELFF.

J is TRBJ1-1 and V is TRBV19; possibly TRBD1 for D (6 bases). Trimming cost V 4 bases and J 4 bases, with 13 bases left between them. The CDR3 extends over 14 amino acids. The V gene's germline CDR1 is LNHDA and CDR2 SQIVND (reference sequence). CDR3 sequence reads: CASSKGGRFTEAFF. The CDR3, as DNA: TGTGCCAGTAGTAAAGGGGGTCGGTTCACTGAAGCTTTCTTT.

This sequence joins TRBV7-9 and TRBJ2-3, with TRBD2 identical over 8 bases. Germline CDR1 and CDR2: SEHNR and FQNEAQ (reference sequence). V shed 5 bases, J shed 4 bases, and the junction held 8 bases outside the gene matches. The CDR3 sequence is 15 residues long. CDR3 amino acids: CASSPMQLAADTQYF. The DNA for the CDR3 is TGTGCCAGCAGCCCGATGCAACTAGCGGCAGATACGCAGTATTTT.

The V and J genes are TRBV3-1 (or the pseudogene TRBV3-2) and TRBJ2-1, with a weak D call TRBD2 (5 bases). V lost 4 bases and J lost 10, with 17 bases in between. Germline V gene data show CDR1 as LGHDT and CDR2 as YNNKEL (reference sequence). The CDR3 runs 14 residues. The CDR3 is CASSLRTPGSEQFF. DNA of the CDR3: TGTGCCAGCAGCCTACGAACCCCGGGGAGCGAGCAGTTCTTC.